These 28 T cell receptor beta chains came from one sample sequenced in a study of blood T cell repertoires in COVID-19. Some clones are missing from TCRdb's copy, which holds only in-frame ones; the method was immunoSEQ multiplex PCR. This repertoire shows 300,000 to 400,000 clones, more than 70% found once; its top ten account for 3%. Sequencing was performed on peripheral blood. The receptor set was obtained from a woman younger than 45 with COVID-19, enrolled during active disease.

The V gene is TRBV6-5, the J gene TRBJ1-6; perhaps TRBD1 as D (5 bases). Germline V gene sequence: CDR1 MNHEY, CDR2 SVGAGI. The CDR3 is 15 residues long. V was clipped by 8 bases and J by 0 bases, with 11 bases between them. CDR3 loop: CASGGLSSYNSPLHF. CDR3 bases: TGTGCCAGCGGGGGGTTAAGCTCCTATAATTCACCCCTCCACTTT.

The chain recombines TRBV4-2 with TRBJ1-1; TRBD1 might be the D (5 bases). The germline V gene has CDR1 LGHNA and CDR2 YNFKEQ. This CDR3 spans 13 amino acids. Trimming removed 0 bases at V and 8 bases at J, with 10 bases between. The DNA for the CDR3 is TGTGCCAGCAGCCAAGATGCAGACAGAGAAGCTTTCTTT. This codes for CASSQDADREAFF.

CDR3 in DNA: TGCGCCAGCAGCCAAGAGGGTACTAGAGGAAACACCATATATTTT. Its protein is CASSQEGTRGNTIYF. The chain has TRBV4-1 and TRBJ1-3; D is ambiguous. Germline V gives CDR1 MGHRA, CDR2 YSYEKL. The CDR3 spans 15 residues. Deletions cut 0 bases from V and 4 bases from J, with 10 bases between.

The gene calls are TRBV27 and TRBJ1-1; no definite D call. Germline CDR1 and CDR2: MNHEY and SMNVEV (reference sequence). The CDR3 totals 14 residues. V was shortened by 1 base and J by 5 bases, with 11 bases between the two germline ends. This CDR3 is CASSLYDPATEAFF. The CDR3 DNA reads TGTGCCAGCAGTTTATATGATCCAGCGACTGAAGCTTTCTTT.

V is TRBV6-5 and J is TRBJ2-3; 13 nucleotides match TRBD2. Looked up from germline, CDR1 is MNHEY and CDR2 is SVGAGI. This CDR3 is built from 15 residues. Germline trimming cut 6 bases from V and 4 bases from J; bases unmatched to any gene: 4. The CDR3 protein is CASSDGTSGADTQYF. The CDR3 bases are TGTGCCAGCAGCGACGGGACTAGCGGGGCAGATACGCAGTATTTT.

The CDR3 nucleotides are TGTGCCAGCAGCCCCTCGCGGGGGGTGGAAGAGACCCAGTACTTC. The encoded protein is CASSPSRGVEETQYF. The rearrangement joins TRBV7-9 to TRBJ2-5; 8 bases fit TRBD2. The CDR3 contains 15 residues. Germline values: CDR1 SEHNR, CDR2 FQNEAQ (reference sequence). Unmatched junction bases numbered 8, after V lost 5 bases and J lost 3 bases.

This CDR3 reads CASSPDRFNQPQHF. CDR3 bases: TGTGCCAGCAGCCCCGACAGGTTCAATCAGCCCCAGCATTTT. The rearrangement uses TRBV2 and TRBJ1-5; possibly TRBD1 for D (6 bases). Germline CDR1 SNHLY, CDR2 FYNNEI. V was cut by 6 bases and J by 3 bases, with 12 bases left in between. This CDR3 is built from 14 residues. Looking up the rest from reference TRBV2 and TRBJ1-5 gives the full variable domain: EPEVTQTPSHQVTQMGQEVILRCVPISNHLYFYWYRQILGQKVEFLVSFYNNEISEKSEIFDDQFSVERPDGSNFTLKIRSTKLEDSAMYFCASSPDRFNQPQHFGDGTRLSIL.

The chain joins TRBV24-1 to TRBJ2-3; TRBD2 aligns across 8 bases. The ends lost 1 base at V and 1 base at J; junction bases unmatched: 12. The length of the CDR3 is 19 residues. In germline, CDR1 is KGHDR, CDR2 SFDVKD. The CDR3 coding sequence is TGTGCCACCAGTGATTTCGGGGGGGTCGGGAATTTACGCACAGATACGCAGTATTTT. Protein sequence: CATSDFGGVGNLRTDTQYF.

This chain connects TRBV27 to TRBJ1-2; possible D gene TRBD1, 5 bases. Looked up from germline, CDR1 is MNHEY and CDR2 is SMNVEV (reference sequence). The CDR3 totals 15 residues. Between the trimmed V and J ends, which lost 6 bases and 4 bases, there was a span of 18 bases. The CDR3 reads CASSLDAGGFYGYTF. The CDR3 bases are TGTGCCAGCAGCCTCGACGCGGGGGGGTTCTATGGCTACACCTTC.

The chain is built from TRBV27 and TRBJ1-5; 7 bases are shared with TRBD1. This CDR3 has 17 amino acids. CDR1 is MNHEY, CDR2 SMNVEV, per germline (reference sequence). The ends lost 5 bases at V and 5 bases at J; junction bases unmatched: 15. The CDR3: CASSTFNRGGGDQPQHF. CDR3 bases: TGTGCCAGCAGTACCTTTAACAGGGGAGGTGGTGATCAGCCCCAGCATTTT.

CDR3 DNA: TGTGCCAGTAGCCCACGAATGACAAAGAACTATGGCTACACCTTC. Amino acids: CASSPRMTKNYGYTF. The chain joins TRBV19 to TRBJ1-2; D not certain. Trimming stripped 6 bases from V and 2 bases from J, with 16 bases between. Germline CDR1 is LNHDA and CDR2 is SQIVND (reference sequence). This CDR3 comprises 15 residues.

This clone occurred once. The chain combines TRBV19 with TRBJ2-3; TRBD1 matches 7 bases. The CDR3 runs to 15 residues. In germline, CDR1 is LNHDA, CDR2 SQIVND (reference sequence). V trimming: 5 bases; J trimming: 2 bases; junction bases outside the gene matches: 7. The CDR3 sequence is CASSGRDRSTDTQYF. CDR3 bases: TGTGCCAGTAGTGGACGGGACAGATCCACAGATACGCAGTATTTT.

The CDR3 DNA reads TGTGCCAGCAGCCCTGACAGGGCCTCTGGGGCCAACGTCCTGACTTTC. Translated, it gives CASSPDRASGANVLTF. V is TRBV5-6 and J is TRBJ2-6; TRBD1 aligns across 7 bases. The CDR3 has 16 residues. Germline V gene sequence: CDR1 SGHDT, CDR2 YYEEEE. J gave up 0 bases and V 4 bases, and 4 bases lay outside the gene matches.

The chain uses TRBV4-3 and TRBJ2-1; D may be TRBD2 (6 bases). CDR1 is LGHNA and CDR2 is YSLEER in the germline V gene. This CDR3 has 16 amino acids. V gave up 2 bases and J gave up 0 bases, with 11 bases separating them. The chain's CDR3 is CASSQLAGTSYNEQFF. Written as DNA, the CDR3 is TGCGCCAGCAGCCAACTGGCGGGGACCTCCTACAATGAGCAGTTCTTC.

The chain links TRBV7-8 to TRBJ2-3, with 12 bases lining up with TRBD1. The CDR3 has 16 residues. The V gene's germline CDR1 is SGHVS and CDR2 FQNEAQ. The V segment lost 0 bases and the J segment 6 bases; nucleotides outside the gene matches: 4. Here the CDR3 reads CASSLAGTGGVDTQYF. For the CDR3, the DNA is TGTGCCAGCAGCTTAGCAGGGACAGGGGGCGTTGATACGCAGTATTTT.

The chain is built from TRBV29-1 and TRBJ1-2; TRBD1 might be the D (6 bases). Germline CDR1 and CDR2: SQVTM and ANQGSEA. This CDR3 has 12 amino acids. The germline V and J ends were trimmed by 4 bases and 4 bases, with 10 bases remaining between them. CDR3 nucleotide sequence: TGCAGCGTTGCGCCAGGGGCCTATGGCTACACCTTC. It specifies CSVAPGAYGYTF.

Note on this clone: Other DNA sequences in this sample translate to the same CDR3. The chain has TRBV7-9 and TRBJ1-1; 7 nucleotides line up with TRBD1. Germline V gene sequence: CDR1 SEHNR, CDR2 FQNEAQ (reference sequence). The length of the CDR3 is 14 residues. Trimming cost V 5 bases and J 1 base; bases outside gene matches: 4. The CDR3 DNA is TGTGCCAGCAGCCTTCAGGGGGGGAACACTGAAGCTTTCTTT. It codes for CASSLQGGNTEAFF.

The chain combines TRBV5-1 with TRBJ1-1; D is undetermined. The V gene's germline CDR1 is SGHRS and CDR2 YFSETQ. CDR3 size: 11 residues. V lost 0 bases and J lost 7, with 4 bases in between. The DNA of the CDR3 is TGCGCCAGCAGCTTGGCCGGTGAAGCTTTCTTT. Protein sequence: CASSLAGEAFF. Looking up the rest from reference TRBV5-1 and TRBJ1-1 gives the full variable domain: KAGVTQTPRYLIKTRGQQVTLSCSPISGHRSVSWYQQTPGQGLQFLFEYFSETQRNKGNFPGRFSGRQFSNSRSEMNVSTLELGDSALYLCASSLAGEAFFGQGTRLTVV.

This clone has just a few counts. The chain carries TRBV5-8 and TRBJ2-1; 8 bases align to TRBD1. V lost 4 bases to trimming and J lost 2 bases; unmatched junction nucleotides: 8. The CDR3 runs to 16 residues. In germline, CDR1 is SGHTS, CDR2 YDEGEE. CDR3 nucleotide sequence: TGTGCCAGCAGCAAGCCCCGGGACAGGCCCTACAATGAGCAGTTCTTC. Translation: CASSKPRDRPYNEQFF.

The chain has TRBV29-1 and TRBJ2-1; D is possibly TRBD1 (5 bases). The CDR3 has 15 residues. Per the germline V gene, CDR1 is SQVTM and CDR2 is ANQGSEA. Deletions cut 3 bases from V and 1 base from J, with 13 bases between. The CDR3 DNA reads TGCAGCGTTGATTTAGCAGGGAAGTCCTACAATGAGCAGTTCTTC. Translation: CSVDLAGKSYNEQFF.

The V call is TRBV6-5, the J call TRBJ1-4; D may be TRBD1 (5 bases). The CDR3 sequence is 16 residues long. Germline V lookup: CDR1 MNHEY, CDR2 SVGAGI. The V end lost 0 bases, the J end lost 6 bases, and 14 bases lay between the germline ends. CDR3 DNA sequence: TGTGCCAGCAGTTACTCGAGCTCAGGGTTGGATGAAAAACTGTTTTTT. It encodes CASSYSSSGLDEKLFF.

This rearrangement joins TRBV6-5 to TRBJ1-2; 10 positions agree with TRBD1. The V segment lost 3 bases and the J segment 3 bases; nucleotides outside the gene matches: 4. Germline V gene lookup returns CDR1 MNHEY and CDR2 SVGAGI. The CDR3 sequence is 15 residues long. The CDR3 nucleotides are TGTGCCAGCAGTTATCGGACAGGGGGAGACTATGGCTACACCTTC. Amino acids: CASSYRTGGDYGYTF.

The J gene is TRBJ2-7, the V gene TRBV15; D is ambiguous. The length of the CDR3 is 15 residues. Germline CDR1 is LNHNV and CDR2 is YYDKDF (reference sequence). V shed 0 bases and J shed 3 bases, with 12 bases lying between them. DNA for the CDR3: TGTGCCACCAGCAGAGATCTTTCATATAGCTACGAGCAGTACGTC. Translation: CATSRDLSYSYEQYV.

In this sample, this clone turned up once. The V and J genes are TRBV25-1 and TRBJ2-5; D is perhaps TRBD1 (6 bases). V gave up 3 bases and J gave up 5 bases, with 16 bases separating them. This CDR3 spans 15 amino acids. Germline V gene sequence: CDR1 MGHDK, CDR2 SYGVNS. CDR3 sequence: CASSDLFRGWETQYF. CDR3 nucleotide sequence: TGTGCCAGCAGTGACCTCTTCAGGGGATGGGAGACCCAGTACTTC.

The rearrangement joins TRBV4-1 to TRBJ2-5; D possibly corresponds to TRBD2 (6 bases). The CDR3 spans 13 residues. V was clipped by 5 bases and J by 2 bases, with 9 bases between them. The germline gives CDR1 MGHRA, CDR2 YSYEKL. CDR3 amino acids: CASSAAGQETQYF. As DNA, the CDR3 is TGCGCCAGCAGCGCTGCGGGGCAAGAGACCCAGTACTTC.

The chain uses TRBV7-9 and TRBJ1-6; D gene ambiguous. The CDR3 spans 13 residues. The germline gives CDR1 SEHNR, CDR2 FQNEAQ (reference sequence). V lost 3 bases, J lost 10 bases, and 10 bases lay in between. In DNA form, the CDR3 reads TGTGCCAGCAGCTTTGGCATCAACTCACCCCTCCACTTT. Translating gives CASSFGINSPLHF.

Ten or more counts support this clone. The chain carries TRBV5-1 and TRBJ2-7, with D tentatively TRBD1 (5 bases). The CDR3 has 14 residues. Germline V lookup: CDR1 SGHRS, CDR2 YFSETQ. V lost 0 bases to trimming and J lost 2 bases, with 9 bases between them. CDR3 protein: CASSLDQGTYEQYF. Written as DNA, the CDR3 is TGCGCCAGCAGCTTGGATCAGGGAACCTACGAGCAGTACTTC.

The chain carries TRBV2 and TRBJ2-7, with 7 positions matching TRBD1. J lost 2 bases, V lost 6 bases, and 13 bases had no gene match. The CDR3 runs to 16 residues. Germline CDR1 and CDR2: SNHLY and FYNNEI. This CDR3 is CASRESRQGRTYEQYF. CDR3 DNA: TGTGCCAGCAGAGAAAGCCGACAGGGACGAACCTACGAGCAGTACTTC. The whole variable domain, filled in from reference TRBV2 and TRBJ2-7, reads EPEVTQTPSHQVTQMGQEVILRCVPISNHLYFYWYRQILGQKVEFLVSFYNNEISEKSEIFDDQFSVERPDGSNFTLKIRSTKLEDSAMYFCASRESRQGRTYEQYFGPGTRLTVT.